Listed below are T cell receptor beta chains from one sample, sequenced in a study of Graves' ophthalmopathy and Graves' hyperthyroidism. Each CDR3 protein is one row after TCRdb ran MiXCR on the multiplex PCR reads. The data show over 500,000 distinct CDR3 sequences, approximately 22% seen once. Sequenced: peripheral blood. These receptors were taken from a woman aged 18 to 35 with stable Graves' hyperthyroidism. Some clones in this sample may be carry-over from other donors' samples. The CDR3 runs from the conserved cysteine through the conserved F or W. D genes are given only for firm matches. Clone size is shown for a subset of rows, as once, few, many or a class of expanded clone.

d_call j_call v_call clone_size cdr3_aa cdr3_nt
. TRBJ2-5 TRBV28 . CASSTVYQETQYF TGTGCCAGCAGCACAGTCTACCAAGAGACCCAGTACTTC
TRBD1 TRBJ2-5 TRBV5-1 . CASTRLGTGVETQYF TGCGCCAGCACCCGTCTGGGGACAGGGGTCGAGACCCAGTACTTC
TRBD1 TRBJ2-7 TRBV27 many CASRRRQGFNEQYF TGTGCCAGCAGGAGAAGACAGGGGTTCAACGAGCAGTACTTC
. TRBJ1-1 TRBV12-3/TRBV12-4 few CATSYGMGTEAFF TGTGCCACCTCCTACGGAATGGGCACTGAAGCTTTCTTT
. TRBJ1-1 TRBV12-3/TRBV12-4 . CASSYQQNTEACF TGTGCCAGCAGCTATCAGCAGAACACTGAAGCTTGCTTT
TRBD1 TRBJ1-6 TRBV11-2 many CAGSLEGTGGFSPLHF TGTGCCGGCAGCTTAGAGGGGACAGGGGGCTTTTCACCCCTCCACTTT
TRBD2 TRBJ2-7 TRBV19 many CASSPPGLAGKSYEQYF TGTGCCAGTAGTCCTCCGGGACTAGCGGGAAAATCATACGAGCAGTACTTC
TRBD1 TRBJ2-6 TRBV7-3 many CASSLGTGRESGANVLTF TGTGCCAGCAGCTTAGGGACAGGGCGGGAGTCTGGGGCCAACGTCCTGACTTTC
. TRBJ1-3 TRBV25-1 many CASSEYEGFGNTIYF TGTGCCAGCAGTGAATATGAAGGGTTTGGAAACACCATATATTTT
TRBD2 TRBJ2-7 TRBV20-1 many CSARVGTSGNEQYF TGCAGTGCTAGAGTGGGGACTAGCGGGAACGAGCAGTACTTC
. TRBJ2-5 TRBV6-1 many CASTNSGTQETQYF TGTGCCAGCACCAATTCCGGGACACAAGAGACCCAGTACTTC
. TRBJ1-2 TRBV20-1 few CSASQGPYGYTF TGCAGTGCCAGCCAGGGGCCCTATGGCTACACCTTC
. TRBJ1-6 TRBV5-5 many CASSLKLPDSPLHF TGTGCCAGCAGCTTAAAACTCCCAGATTCACCCCTCCACTTT
. TRBJ2-2 TRBV27 many CASSLRTGELFF TGTGCCAGTAGTTTACGGACCGGGGAGCTGTTTTTT
. TRBJ2-5 TRBV13 many CASTPVRGPDQETQYF TGTGCCAGCACCCCGGTGAGAGGCCCGGACCAAGAGACCCAGTACTTC